The 5 T cell receptor beta chains given below trace back to one sample, sequenced in a study of long-term antiretroviral therapy in people with HIV. An immunoSEQ assay, version v3.0, was performed at survey level. Assay used: immunoSEQ multiplex PCR; TCRdb lists only in-frame clones, some missing. This sample yields 25,000 to 35,000 clones, of which almost 97% are seen a single time; approximately 2.9% belongs to the top ten. The specimen was unsorted PBMCs, collected 6.9 years after starting antiretroviral therapy. These receptors originate from a man aged 30-40 years with HIV.

The rearrangement joins TRBV19 to TRBJ2-2, with D unclear. Germline V gives CDR1 LNHDA, CDR2 SQIVND (reference sequence). The CDR3 length is 14 residues. Trimming removed 3 bases from V and 0 bases from J, with 5 bases in between. The CDR3: CASSMFANTGELFF. The CDR3 bases are TGTGCCAGTAGTATGTTCGCGAACACCGGGGAGCTGTTTTTT. The full variable domain, with the rest looked up from reference TRBV19 and TRBJ2-2, is DGGITQSPKYLFRKEGQNVTLSCEQNLNHDAMYWYRQDPGQGLRLIYYSQIVNDFQKGDIAEGYSVSREKKESFPLTVTSAQKNPTAFYLCASSMFANTGELFFGEGSRLTVL.

The gene calls are TRBV9 and TRBJ1-2, with D tentatively TRBD1 (5 bases). V was trimmed by 5 bases and J by 8 bases, leaving 16 bases between them. Germline-derived CDR1 and CDR2 are SGDLS and YYNGEE. The CDR3 runs 13 residues. CDR3: CASRVGPLGGYTF. In DNA, the CDR3 is TGTGCCAGCAGAGTGGGACCGCTCGGGGGCTACACCTTC.

This clone occurred once. The junction departs from germline at one end; a sequencing error may be responsible. The chain carries TRBV10-3 and TRBJ2-7; D is ambiguous. CDR1 and CDR2 from the germline V gene are ENHRY and SYGVKD. The CDR3 length is 13 residues. CDR3 nucleotide sequence: TGTGCCATCAGTGAGTCCCCTGCGACCCTCATGCACTTC. Translation gives CAISESPATLMHF.

The chain links TRBV6-1 to TRBJ1-5, with 7 bases matching TRBD1. The germline CDR1 and CDR2 sequences are MNHNS and SASEGT. This CDR3 region has 12 residues. V lost 7 bases to trimming and J lost 5 bases; unmatched junction nucleotides: 2. CDR3 DNA sequence: TGTGCCAGCAAGGACAGGTATCAGCCCCAGCATTTT. Its translation: CASKDRYQPQHF.

This chain joins TRBV4-1 and TRBJ2-1, with D tentatively TRBD2 (5 bases). Germline loops: CDR1 MGHRA, CDR2 YSYEKL. CDR3 length: 17 residues. Deletions cut 0 bases from V and 3 bases from J, with 15 bases between. The CDR3 loop reads CASSQDPLTSFYNEQFF. The CDR3 nucleotides are TGCGCCAGCAGCCAAGATCCCCTAACTAGTTTCTACAATGAGCAGTTCTTC.